Detailed here is one TCR beta chain. Clones were sequenced by immunoSEQ multiplex PCR, and TCRdb holds only the in-frame ones, with some missing. Among about 500,000 clones, nearly 90% were seen once, and the ten largest hold approximately 0.9%. The data belong to a study of blood T cell repertoires in COVID-19. Study-wide background: Nucleic acid was either cDNA or gDNA, and it came from T cells, B-cell-depleted T cells, or PBMCs.

Germline V gene data show CDR1 as ENHRY and CDR2 as SYGVKD. V dropped 2 bases and J dropped 5 bases, with 7 bases sitting between them. CDR3 length: 12 residues. The gene calls are TRBV10-3 and TRBJ2-7; perhaps TRBD1 as D (6 bases). This sequence was found in a man between 18 and 35 years old with COVID-19, enrolled during active disease. Sequencing was done on a sample of peripheral blood. CDR3 bases: TGTGCCATCAGTGAGACAGGGAACGAGCAGTACTTC. This encodes CAISETGNEQYF.